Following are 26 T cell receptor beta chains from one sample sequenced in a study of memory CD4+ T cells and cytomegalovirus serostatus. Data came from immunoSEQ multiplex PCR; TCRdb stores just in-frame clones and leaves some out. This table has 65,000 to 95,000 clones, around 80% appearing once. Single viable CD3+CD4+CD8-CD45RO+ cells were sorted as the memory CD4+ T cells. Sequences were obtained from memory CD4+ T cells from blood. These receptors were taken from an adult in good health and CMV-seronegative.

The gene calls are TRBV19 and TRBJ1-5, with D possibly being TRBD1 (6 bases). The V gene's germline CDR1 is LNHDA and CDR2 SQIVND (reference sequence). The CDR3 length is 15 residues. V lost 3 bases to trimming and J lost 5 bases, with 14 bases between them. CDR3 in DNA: TGTGCCAGTAGTATCCGCAGGGGTTCTTATCAGCCCCAGCATTTT. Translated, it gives CASSIRRGSYQPQHF.

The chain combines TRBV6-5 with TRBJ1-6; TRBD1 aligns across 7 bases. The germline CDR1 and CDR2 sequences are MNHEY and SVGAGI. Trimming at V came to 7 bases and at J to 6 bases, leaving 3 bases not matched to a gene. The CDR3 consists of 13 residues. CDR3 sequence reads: CASKRDSNSPLHF. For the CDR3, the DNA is TGTGCCAGCAAACGGGACAGTAATTCACCCCTCCACTTT.

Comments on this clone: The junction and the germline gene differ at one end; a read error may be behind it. The CDR3 region is CASSQDGTSRETQYF. DNA for the CDR3: TGTGCTAGCAGCCAAGACGGGACTAGCCGGGAGACCCAGTACTTC. This chain links TRBV7-7 with TRBJ2-5, with TRBD2 identical over 9 bases. Germline loops: CDR1 SSHAT, CDR2 FNYEAQ (reference sequence). The CDR3 length is 15 residues.

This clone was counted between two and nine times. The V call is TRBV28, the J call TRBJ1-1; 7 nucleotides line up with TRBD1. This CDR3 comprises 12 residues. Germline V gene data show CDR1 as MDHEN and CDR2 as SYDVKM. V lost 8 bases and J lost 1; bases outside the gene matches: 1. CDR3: CASGTENTEAFF. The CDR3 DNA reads TGTGCCAGCGGGACAGAGAACACTGAAGCTTTCTTT.

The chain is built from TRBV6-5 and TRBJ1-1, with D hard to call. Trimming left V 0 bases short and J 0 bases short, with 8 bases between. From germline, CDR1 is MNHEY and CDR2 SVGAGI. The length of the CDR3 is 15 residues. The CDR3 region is CASSYSGRLNTEAFF. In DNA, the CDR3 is TGTGCCAGCAGTTACTCGGGCCGGCTGAACACTGAAGCTTTCTTT.

The CDR3: CASSSGQQTYSNQPQHF. CDR3 nucleotides: TGTGCCAGCAGCTCGGGACAGCAAACATATAGCAATCAGCCCCAGCATTTT. The chain carries TRBV7-9 and TRBJ1-5, with 7 bases fitting TRBD1. Trimming at V came to 4 bases and at J to 0 bases, leaving 9 bases not matched to a gene. The CDR3 has 17 amino acids. Germline V CDR1 and CDR2: SEHNR, FQNEAQ (reference sequence).

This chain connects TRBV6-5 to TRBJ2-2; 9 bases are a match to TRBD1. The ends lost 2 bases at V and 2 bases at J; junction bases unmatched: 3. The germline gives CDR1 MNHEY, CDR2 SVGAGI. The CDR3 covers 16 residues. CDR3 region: CASSYTGGANTGELFF. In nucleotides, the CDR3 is TGTGCCAGCAGTTACACAGGGGGCGCCAACACCGGGGAGCTGTTTTTT.

The CDR3 sequence: CASSADSGVTEAFF. The CDR3 region has the DNA TGTGCCAGCAGTGCGGACAGCGGGGTTACTGAAGCTTTCTTT. This chain joins TRBV2 and TRBJ1-1; D is possibly TRBD1 (6 bases). The germline gives CDR1 SNHLY, CDR2 FYNNEI. There are 14 residues in the CDR3. Trimming shortened V by 4 bases and J by 5 bases, and 14 bases separated the two germline ends.

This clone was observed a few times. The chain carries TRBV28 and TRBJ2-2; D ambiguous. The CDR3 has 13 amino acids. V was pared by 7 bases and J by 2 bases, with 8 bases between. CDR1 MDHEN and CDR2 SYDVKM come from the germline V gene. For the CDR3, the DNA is TGTGCCAGCAACGTCGCCAACACCGGGGAGCTGTTTTTT. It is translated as CASNVANTGELFF.

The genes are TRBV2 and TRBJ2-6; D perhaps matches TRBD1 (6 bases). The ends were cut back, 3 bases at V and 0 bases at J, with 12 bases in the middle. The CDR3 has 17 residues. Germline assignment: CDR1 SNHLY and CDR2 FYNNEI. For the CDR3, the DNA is TGTGCCAGCAGTGACCGCAGGGGTATCTCTGGGGCCAACGTCCTGACTTTC. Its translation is CASSDRRGISGANVLTF.

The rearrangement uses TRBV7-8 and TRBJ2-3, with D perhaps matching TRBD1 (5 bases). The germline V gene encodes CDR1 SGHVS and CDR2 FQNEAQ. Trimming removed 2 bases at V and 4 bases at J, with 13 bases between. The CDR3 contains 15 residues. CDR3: CASSLRPGIPDTQYF. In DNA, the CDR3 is TGTGCCAGCAGCTTACGACCAGGGATCCCAGATACGCAGTATTTT.

CDR3 sequence reads: CASSRQSTDTQYF. The CDR3 nucleotides read TGTGCCAGCTCACGACAGTCCACAGATACGCAGTATTTT. The chain links TRBV18 to TRBJ2-3, with D possibly being TRBD1 (5 bases). CDR1 KGHSH and CDR2 LQKENI come from the germline V gene. V was pared by 4 bases and J by 2 bases, with 7 bases between. The CDR3 extends over 13 amino acids.

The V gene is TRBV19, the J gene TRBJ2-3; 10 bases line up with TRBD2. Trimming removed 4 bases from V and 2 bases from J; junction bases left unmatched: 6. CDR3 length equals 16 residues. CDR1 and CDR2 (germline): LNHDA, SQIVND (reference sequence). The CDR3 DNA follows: TGTGCCAGTAGTACCATACTAGCGGGGTACACAGATACGCAGTATTTT. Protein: CASSTILAGYTDTQYF.

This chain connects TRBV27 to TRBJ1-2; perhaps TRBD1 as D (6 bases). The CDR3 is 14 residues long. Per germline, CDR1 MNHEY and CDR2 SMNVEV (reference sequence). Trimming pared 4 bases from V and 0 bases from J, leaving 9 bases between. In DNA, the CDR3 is TGTGCCAGCAGTTGGGGGGGCGCTAACTATGGCTACACCTTC. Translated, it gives CASSWGGANYGYTF.

The CDR3 spells CASSQGAREKLFF. The CDR3 DNA reads TGTGCCAGCTCACAGGGGGCCAGAGAAAAACTGTTTTTT. The rearrangement uses TRBV5-6 and TRBJ1-4; TRBD1 agrees at 9 bases. Germline-derived CDR1 and CDR2 are SGHDT and YYEEEE. The CDR3 is 13 amino acids. V lost 7 bases and J lost 8; bases outside the gene matches: 6.

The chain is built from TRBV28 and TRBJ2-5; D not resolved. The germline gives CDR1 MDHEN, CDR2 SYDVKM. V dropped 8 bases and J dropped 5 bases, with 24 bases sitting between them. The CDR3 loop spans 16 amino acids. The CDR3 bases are TGTGCCAGCCGAAAAACTATTTTCTCGGTTGGGGAGACCCAGTACTTC. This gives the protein CASRKTIFSVGETQYF. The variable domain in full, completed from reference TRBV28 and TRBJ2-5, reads DVKVTQSSRYLVKRTGEKVFLECVQDMDHENMFWYRQDPGLGLRLIYFSYDVKMKEKGDIPEGYSVSREKKERFSLILESASTNQTSMYLCASRKTIFSVGETQYFGPGTRLLVL.

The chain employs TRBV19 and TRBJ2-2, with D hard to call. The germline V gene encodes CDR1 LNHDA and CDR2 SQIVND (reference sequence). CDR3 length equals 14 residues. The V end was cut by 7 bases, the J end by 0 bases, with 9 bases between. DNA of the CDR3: TGTGCCAGTAAGGCAGCCGCGAACACCGGGGAGCTGTTTTTT. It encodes CASKAAANTGELFF.

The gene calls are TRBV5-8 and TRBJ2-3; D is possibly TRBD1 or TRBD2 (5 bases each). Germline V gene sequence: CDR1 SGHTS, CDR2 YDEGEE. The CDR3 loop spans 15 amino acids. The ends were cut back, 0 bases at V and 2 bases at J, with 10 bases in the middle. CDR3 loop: CASSLGGTDTDTQYF. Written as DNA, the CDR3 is TGTGCCAGCAGCTTGGGGGGGACGGACACAGATACGCAGTATTTT.

CDR3 sequence: CASSLYGTGTISYEQYF. The DNA for the CDR3 is TGTGCCAGCAGTTTATACGGAACCGGGACAATATCCTACGAGCAGTACTTC. The chain employs TRBV28 and TRBJ2-7, with D perhaps TRBD1 (6 bases). Germline-derived CDR1 and CDR2 are MDHEN and SYDVKM. Deletions cut 1 base from V and 1 base from J, with 17 bases between. The CDR3 spans 17 residues. The variable domain in full, with the rest retrieved from reference TRBV28 and TRBJ2-7, is DVKVTQSSRYLVKRTGEKVFLECVQDMDHENMFWYRQDPGLGLRLIYFSYDVKMKEKGDIPEGYSVSREKKERFSLILESASTNQTSMYLCASSLYGTGTISYEQYFGPGTRLTVT.

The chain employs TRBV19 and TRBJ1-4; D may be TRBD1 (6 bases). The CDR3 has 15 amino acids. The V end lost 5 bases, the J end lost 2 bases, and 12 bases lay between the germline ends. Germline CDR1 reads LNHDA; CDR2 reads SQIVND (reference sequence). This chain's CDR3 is CASSEMTGTNEKLFF. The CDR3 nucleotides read TGTGCCAGTAGTGAAATGACAGGCACTAATGAAAAACTGTTTTTT. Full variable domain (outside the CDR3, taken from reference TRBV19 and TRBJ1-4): DGGITQSPKYLFRKEGQNVTLSCEQNLNHDAMYWYRQDPGQGLRLIYYSQIVNDFQKGDIAEGYSVSREKKESFPLTVTSAQKNPTAFYLCASSEMTGTNEKLFFGSGTQLSVL.

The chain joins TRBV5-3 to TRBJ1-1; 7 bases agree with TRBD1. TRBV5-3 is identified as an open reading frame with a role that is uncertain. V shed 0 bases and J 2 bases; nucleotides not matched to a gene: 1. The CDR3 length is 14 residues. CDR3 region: CARSLEGANTEAFF. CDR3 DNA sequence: TGTGCCAGAAGCTTGGAGGGGGCCAACACTGAAGCTTTCTTT.

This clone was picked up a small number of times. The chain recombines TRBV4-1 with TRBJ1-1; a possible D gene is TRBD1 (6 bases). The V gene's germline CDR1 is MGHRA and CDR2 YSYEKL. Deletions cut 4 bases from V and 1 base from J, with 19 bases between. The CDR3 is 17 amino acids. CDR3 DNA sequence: TGCGCCAGCAGCCCAATCGGGACACGGGGGGGGAACACTGAAGCTTTCTTT. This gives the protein CASSPIGTRGGNTEAFF.

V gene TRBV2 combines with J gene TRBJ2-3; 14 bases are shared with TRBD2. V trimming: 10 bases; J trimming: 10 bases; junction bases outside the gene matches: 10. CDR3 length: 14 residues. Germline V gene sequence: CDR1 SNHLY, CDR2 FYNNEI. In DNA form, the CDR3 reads TGTGCCACCGGACTAGCGGGGGGCCCCAGTCCGCAGTATTTT. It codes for CATGLAGGPSPQYF. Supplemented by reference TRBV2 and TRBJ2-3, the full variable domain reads EPEVTQTPSHQVTQMGQEVILRCVPISNHLYFYWYRQILGQKVEFLVSFYNNEISEKSEIFDDQFSVERPDGSNFTLKIRSTKLEDSAMYFCATGLAGGPSPQYFGPGTRLTVL.

The CDR3 DNA sequence: TGTGCCAGCAGCCCCGAAAACCTGGGACAGGGCTATGGCTACACCTTC. Its protein is CASSPENLGQGYGYTF. The chain employs TRBV7-3 and TRBJ1-2; 9 bases align to TRBD1. The CDR3 runs to 16 residues. Germline CDR1 reads SGHTA; CDR2 reads FQGTGA. The ends lost 5 bases at V and 4 bases at J; junction bases unmatched: 11.

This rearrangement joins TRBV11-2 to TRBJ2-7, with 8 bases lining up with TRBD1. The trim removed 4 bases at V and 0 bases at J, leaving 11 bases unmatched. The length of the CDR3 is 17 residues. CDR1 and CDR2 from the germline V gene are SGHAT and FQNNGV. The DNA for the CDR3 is TGTGCCAGCAGCTCGTCCCGGGACAGGTTGAGCTCCTACGAGCAGTACTTC. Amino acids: CASSSSRDRLSSYEQYF.

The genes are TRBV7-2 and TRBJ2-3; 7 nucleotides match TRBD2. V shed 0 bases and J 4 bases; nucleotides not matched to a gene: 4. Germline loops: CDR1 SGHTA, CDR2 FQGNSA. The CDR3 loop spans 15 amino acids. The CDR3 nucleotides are TGTGCCAGCAGCTTAGCGGGCGGGGGAGCAGATACGCAGTATTTT. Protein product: CASSLAGGGADTQYF.